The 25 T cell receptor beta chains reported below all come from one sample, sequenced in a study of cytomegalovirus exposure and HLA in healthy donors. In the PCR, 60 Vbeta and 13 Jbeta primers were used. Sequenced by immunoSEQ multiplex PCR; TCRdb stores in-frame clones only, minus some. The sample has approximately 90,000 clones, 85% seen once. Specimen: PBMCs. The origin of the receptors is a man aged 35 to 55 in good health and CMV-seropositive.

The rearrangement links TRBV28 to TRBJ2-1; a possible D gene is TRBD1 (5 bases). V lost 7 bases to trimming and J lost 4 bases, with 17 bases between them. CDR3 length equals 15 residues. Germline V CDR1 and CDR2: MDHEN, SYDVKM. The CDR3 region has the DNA TGTGCCAGCATTGAAGACAGTCGTACTTACAATGAGCAGTTCTTC. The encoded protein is CASIEDSRTYNEQFF. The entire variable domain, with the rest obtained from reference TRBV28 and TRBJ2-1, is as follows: DVKVTQSSRYLVKRTGEKVFLECVQDMDHENMFWYRQDPGLGLRLIYFSYDVKMKEKGDIPEGYSVSREKKERFSLILESASTNQTSMYLCASIEDSRTYNEQFFGPGTRLTVL.

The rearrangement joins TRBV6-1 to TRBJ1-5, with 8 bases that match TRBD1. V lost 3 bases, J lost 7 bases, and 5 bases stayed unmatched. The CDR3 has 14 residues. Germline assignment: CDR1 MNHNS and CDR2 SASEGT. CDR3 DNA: TGTGCCAGCAGTGAGTCAGGGGGCGGCCAGCCCCAGCATTTT. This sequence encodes CASSESGGGQPQHF.

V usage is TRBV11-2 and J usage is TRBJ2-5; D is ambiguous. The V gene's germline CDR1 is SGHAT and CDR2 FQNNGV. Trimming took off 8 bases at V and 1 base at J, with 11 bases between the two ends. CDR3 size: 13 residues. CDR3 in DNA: TGTGCCAGCCGACTCACCAGCCAAGAGACCCAGTACTTC. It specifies CASRLTSQETQYF.

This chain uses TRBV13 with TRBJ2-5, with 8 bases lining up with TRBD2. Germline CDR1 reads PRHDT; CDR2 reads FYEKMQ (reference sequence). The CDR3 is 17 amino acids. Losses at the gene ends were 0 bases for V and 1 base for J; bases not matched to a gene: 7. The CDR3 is CASSLGHGGGTQETQYF. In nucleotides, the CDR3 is TGTGCCAGCAGCTTAGGGCACGGGGGGGGCACCCAAGAGACCCAGTACTTC. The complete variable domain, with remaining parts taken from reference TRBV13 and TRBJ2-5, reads AAGVIQSPRHLIKEKRETATLKCYPIPRHDTVYWYQQGPGQDPQFLISFYEKMQSDKGSIPDRFSAQQFSDYHSELNMSSLELGDSALYFCASSLGHGGGTQETQYFGPGTRLLVL.

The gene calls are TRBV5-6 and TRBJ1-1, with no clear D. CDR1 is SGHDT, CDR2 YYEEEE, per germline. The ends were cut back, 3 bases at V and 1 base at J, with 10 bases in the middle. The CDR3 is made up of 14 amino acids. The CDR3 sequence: CASSSPRRNTEAFF. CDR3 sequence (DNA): TGTGCCAGCAGCTCCCCCCGCAGGAACACTGAAGCTTTCTTT. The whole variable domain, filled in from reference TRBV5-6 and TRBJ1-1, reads DAGVTQSPTHLIKTRGQQVTLRCSPKSGHDTVSWYQQALGQGPQFIFQYYEEEERQRGNFPDRFSGHQFPNYSSELNVNALLLGDSALYLCASSSPRRNTEAFFGQGTRLTVV.

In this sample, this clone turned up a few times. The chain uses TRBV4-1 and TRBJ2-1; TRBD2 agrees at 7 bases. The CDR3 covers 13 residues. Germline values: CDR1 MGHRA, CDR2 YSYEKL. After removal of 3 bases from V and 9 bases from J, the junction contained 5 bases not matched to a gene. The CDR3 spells CASSHDGGTEQFF. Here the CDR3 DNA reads TGCGCCAGCAGCCACGACGGGGGGACTGAGCAGTTCTTC.

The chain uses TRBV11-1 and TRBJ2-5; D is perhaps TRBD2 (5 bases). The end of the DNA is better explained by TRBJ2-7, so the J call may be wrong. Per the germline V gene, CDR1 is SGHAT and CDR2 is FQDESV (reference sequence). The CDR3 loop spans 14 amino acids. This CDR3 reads CASSLGGYTYEQYF. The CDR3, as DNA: TGTGCCAGCAGCTTGGGCGGGTATACCTACGAGCAGTACTTC.

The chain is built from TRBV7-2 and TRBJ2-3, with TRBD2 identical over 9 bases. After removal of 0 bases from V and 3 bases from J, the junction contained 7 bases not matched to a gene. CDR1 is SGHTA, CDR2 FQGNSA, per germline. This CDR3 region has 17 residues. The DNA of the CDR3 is TGTGCCAGCAGCTTAGCGGGGACTAGCTATAGGACAGATACGCAGTATTTT. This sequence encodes CASSLAGTSYRTDTQYF. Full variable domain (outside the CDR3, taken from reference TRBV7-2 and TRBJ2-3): GAGVSQSPSNKVTEKGKDVELRCDPISGHTALYWYRQSLGQGLEFLIYFQGNSAPDKSGLPSDRFSAERTGGSVSTLTIQRTQQEDSAVYLCASSLAGTSYRTDTQYFGPGTRLTVL.

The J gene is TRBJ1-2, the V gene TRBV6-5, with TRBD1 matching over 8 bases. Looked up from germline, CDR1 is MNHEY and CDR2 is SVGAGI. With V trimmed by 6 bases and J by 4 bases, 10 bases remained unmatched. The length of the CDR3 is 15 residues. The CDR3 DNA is TGTGCCAGCAGGGATCCACAGGGGGGCGCCTATGGCTACACCTTC. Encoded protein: CASRDPQGGAYGYTF.

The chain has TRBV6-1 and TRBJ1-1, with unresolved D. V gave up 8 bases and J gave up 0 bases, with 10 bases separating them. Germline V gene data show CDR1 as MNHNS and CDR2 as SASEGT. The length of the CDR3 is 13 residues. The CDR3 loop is CASRQALNTEAFF. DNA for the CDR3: TGTGCCAGCCGCCAGGCGTTGAACACTGAAGCTTTCTTT.

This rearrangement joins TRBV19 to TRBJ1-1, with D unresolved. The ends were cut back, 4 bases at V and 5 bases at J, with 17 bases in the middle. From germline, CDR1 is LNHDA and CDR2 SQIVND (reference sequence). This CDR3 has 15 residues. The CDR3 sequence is CASSSYRARGTEAFF. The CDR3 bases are TGTGCCAGTAGTAGTTATCGGGCTCGGGGAACTGAAGCTTTCTTT.

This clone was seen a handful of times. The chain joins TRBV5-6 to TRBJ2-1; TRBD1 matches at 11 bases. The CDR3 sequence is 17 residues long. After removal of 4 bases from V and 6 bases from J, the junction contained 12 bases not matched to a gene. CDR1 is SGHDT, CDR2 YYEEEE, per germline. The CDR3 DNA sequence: TGTGCCAGCAGCGCACCTATCGGACAGGGGGCAATCAATGAGCAGTTCTTC. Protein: CASSAPIGQGAINEQFF.

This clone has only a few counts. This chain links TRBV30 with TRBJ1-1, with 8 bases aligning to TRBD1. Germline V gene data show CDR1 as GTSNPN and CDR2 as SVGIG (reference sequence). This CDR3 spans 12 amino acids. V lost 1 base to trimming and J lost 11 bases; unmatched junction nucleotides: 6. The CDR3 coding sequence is TGTGCCTGGAGTGGACCGGACAGGGCGGCTTTCTTT. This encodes CAWSGPDRAAFF.

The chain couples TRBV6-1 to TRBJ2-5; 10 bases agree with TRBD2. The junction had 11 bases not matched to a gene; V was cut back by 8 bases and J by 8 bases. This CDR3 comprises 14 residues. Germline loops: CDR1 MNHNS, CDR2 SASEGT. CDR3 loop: CASSSTSGIRTQYF. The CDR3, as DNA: TGTGCCAGCTCTTCTACTAGCGGGATTCGTACCCAGTACTTC.

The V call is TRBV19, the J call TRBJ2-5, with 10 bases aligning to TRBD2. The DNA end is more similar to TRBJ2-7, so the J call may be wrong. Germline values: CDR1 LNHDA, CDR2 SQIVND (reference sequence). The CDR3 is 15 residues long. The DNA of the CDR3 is TGTGCCAGTAGTACGGGACTAGCGAGCACCTACGAGCAGTACTTC. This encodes CASSTGLASTYEQYF.

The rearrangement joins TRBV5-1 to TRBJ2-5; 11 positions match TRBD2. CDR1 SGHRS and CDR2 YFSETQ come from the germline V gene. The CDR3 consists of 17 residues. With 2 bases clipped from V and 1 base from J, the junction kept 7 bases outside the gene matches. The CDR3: CASSFASGGTLQETQYF. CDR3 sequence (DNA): TGCGCCAGCAGCTTCGCTAGCGGGGGGACACTCCAAGAGACCCAGTACTTC.

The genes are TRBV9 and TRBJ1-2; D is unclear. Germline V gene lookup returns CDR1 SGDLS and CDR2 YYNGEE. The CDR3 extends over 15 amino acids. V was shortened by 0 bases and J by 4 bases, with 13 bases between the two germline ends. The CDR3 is CASSVVEGRGYGYTF. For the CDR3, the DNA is TGTGCCAGCAGCGTAGTGGAGGGTCGGGGCTATGGCTACACCTTC.

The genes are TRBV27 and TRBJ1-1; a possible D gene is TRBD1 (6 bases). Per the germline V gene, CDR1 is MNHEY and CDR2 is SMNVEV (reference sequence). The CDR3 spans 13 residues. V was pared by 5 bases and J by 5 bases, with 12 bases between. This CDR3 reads CASSIQGWTEAFF. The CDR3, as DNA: TGTGCCAGCAGTATACAGGGTTGGACTGAAGCTTTCTTT.

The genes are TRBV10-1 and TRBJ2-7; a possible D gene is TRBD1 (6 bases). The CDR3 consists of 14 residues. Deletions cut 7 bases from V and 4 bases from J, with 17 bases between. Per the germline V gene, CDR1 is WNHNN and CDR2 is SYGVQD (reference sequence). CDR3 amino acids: CASNSPHRGYEQYF. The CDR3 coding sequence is TGCGCCAGCAATAGCCCCCATAGGGGGTACGAGCAGTACTTC.

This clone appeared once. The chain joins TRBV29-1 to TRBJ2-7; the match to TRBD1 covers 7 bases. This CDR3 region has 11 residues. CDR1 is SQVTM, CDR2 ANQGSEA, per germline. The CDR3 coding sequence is TGCAGGGACCAGGGGGTGTACGAGCAGTACTTC. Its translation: CRDQGVYEQYF.

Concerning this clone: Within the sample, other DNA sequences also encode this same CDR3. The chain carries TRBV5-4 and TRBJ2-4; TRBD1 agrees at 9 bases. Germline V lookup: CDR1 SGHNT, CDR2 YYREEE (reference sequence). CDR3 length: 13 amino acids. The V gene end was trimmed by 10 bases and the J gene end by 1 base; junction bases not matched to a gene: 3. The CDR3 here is CAQQGAAKNIQYF. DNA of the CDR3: TGTGCCCAACAGGGGGCGGCCAAAAACATTCAGTACTTC. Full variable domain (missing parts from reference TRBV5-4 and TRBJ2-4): ETGVTQSPTHLIKTRGQQVTLRCSSQSGHNTVSWYQQALGQGPQFIFQYYREEENGRGNFPPRFSGLQFPNYSSELNVNALELDDSALYLCAQQGAAKNIQYFGAGTRLSVL.

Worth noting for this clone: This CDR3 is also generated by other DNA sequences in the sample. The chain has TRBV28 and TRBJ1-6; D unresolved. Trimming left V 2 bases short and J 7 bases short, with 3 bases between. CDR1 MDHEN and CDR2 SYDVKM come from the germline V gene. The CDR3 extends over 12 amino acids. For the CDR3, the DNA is TGTGCCAGCAGTTTACAAAATTCACCCCTCCACTTT. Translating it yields CASSLQNSPLHF.

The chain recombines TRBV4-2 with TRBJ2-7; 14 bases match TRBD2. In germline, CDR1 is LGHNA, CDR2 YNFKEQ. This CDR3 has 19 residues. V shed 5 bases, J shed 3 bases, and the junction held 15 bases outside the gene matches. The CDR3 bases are TGTGCCAGCAGCGACGAGGGACTAGCGGGAGCAGGGCGTCTCTACGAGCAGTACTTC. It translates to CASSDEGLAGAGRLYEQYF.

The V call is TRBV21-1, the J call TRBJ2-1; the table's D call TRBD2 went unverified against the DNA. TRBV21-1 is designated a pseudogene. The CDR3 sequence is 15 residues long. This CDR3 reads CASTPPTNSYNEQFF. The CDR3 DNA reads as TGTGCCAGCACTCCCCCCACTAACTCCTACAATGAGCAGTTCTTC.

This chain's CDR3 is CASTTTVRKPYEQYF. DNA for the CDR3: TGTGCCAGCACCACCACGGTGCGTAAGCCCTACGAGCAGTACTTC. The J gene is TRBJ2-7, the V gene TRBV27; D is unresolved. The CDR3 length is 15 residues. CDR1 is MNHEY, CDR2 SMNVEV, per germline (reference sequence). V lost 7 bases and J lost 2, with 18 bases in between.